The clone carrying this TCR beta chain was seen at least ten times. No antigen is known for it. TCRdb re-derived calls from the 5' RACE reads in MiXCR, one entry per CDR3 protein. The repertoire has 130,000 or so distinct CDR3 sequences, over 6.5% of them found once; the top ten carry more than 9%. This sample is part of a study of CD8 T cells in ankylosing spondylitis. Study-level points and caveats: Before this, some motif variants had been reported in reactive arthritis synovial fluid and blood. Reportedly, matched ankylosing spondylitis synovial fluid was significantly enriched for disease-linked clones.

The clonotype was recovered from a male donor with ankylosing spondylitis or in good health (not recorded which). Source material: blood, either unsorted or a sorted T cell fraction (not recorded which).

The chain's CDR3 is CASSLPGTGYSPLHF. CDR3 nucleotides: TGTGCCAGCAGCTTACCCGGGACAGGGTATTCACCCCTCCACTTT. The rearrangement uses TRBV7-9 and TRBJ1-6; 9 bases line up with TRBD1. The CDR3 has 15 residues. With 2 bases clipped from V and 8 bases from J, the junction kept 4 bases outside the gene matches. Looked up from germline, CDR1 is SEHNR and CDR2 is FQNEAQ (reference sequence).